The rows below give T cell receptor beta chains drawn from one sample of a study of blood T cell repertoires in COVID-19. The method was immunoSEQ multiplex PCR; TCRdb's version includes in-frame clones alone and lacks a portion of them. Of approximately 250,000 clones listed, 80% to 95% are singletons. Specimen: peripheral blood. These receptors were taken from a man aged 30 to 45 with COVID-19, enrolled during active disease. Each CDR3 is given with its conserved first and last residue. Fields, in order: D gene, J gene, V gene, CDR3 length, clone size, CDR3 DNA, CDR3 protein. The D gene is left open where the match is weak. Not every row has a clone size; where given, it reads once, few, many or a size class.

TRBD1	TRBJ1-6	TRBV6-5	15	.	TGTGCCAGCAGTTACAGGGGACAGCTTAATTCACCCCTCCACTTT	CASSYRGQLNSPLHF
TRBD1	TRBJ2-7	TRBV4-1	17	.	TGCGCCAGCAGCCAAGGGGCCGACGGGACAGTACCCTACGAGCAGTACTTC	CASSQGADGTVPYEQYF
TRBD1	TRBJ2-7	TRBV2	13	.	TGTGCCAGTCTACAGGGGGCGGCGGCCGGGCAGTACTTC	CASLQGAAAGQYF
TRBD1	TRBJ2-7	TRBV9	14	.	TGTGCCAGCAGCGTAGAACCAGGGGGCTACGAGCAGTACTTC	CASSVEPGGYEQYF
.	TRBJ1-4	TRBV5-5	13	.	TGTGCCAGCAGCTTGGATGAGGGAGGAAAACTGTTTTTT	CASSLDEGGKLFF
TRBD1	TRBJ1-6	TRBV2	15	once	TGTGCCAGCAGTGGCGGACAGGGGGCCTTTTCACCCCTCCACTTT	CASSGGQGAFSPLHF
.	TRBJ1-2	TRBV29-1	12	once	TGCAGCGTTGCCCCCCAGCGATATGGCTACACCTTC	CSVAPQRYGYTF
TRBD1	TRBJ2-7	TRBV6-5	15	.	TGTGCCAGCACCCAAAGGAGGACAGGGCCCCTCGAGCAGTACTTC	CASTQRRTGPLEQYF
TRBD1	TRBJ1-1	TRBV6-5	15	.	TGTGCCAGCAAAGCTTACAGGGGCTTGAACACTGAAGCTTTCTTT	CASKAYRGLNTEAFF
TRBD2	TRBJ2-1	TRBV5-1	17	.	TGCGCCAGCAGCTTCGGTACTAGCGGGAGCTCCTACAATGAGCAGTTCTTC	CASSFGTSGSSYNEQFF
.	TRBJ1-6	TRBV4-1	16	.	TGCGCCAGCAGCCAAGAGGCGGGCTTCTCTACTTCACCCCTCCACTTT	CASSQEAGFSTSPLHF
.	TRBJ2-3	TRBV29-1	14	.	TGCAGCGTTGGGTCAGGGGGAGGCCCAGATACGCAGTATTTT	CSVGSGGGPDTQYF
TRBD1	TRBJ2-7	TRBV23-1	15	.	TGCGCCAGCAGTCAATCGGACAGGAGCTCCTACGAGCAGTACTTC	CASSQSDRSSYEQYF
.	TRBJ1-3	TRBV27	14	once	TGTGCCAGCAGTCCGAAGACAGGTAACCCCCGGATATATTTT	CASSPKTGNPRIYF
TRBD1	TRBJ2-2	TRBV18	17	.	TGTGCCAGCTCACCTCGGACAGGGAATGCGGACACCGGGGAGCTGTTTTTT	CASSPRTGNADTGELFF
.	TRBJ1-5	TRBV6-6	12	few	TGTGCCAGCAGTCTGGACATCCAGCCCCAGCATTTT	CASSLDIQPQHF
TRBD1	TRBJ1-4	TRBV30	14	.	TGTGCCTGGAGTGGGACAGGGGGTGCGGAAAAACTGTTTTTT	CAWSGTGGAEKLFF
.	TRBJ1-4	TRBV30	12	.	TGTGCCTTGTGGGGGCATAATGAAAAACTGTTTTTT	CALWGHNEKLFF
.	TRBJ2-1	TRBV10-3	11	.	TGTGCCTCGGGACTCTACAATGAGCAGTTCTTC	CASGLYNEQFF
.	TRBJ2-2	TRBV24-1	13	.	TGTGCCACCATGCCGGGGAACACCGGGGAGCTGTTTTTT	CATMPGNTGELFF
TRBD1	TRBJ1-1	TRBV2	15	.	TGTGCCAGCAGTGAATTTAAGACAGGGGGTAATGAAGCTTTCTTT	CASSEFKTGGNEAFF
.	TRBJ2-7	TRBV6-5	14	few	TGTGCCAGCAGTTATATGAGGACACCCTACGAGCAGTACTTC	CASSYMRTPYEQYF
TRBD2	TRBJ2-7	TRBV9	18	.	TGTGCCAGCAGCGTAGGACTAGCGGGGGCCCGACTACATTACGAGCAGTACTTC	CASSVGLAGARLHYEQYF
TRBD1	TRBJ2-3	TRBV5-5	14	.	TGTGCCAGCAACAGTTTGACAGGGACAGATACGCAGTATTTT	CASNSLTGTDTQYF
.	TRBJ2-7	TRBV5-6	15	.	TGTGCCAGCAGCTACAGATACAACTTTTCCTACGAGCAGTACTTC	CASSYRYNFSYEQYF
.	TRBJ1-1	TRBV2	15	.	TGTGCCAGCCTTTCTTTGGGGGGGCCGAACACTGAAGCTTTCTTT	CASLSLGGPNTEAFF
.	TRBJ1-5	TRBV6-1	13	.	TGTGCCAGCAGTGAGCGGCAGTTTCAGCCCCAGCATTTT	CASSERQFQPQHF
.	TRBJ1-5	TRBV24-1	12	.	TGTGCCACCAGCGACGGAGACCAGCCCCAGCATTTT	CATSDGDQPQHF
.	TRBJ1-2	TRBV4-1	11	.	TGCGCCAGCAGTTACAGGGACGGCTACACCTTC	CASSYRDGYTF
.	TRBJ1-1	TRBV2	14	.	TGTGCCAGCAGTGAACCTGACAGTATAGCTGAAGCTTTCTTT	CASSEPDSIAEAFF
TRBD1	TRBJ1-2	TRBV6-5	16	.	TGTGCCAGCAGTTACTCCAAGACAGGGGCCGGGACTGGCTACACCTTC	CASSYSKTGAGTGYTF
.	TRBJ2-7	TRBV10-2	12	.	TGCGCGAGCACAACAGGTTCCTACGAGCAGTACTTC	CASTTGSYEQYF
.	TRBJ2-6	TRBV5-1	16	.	TGCGCCAGCAGCTTGGAGGGGCTAACGGGGGCCAACGTCCTGACTTTC	CASSLEGLTGANVLTF
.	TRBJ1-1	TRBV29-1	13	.	TGCAGCGTTGGTCACAGGCTGAACACTGAAGCTTTCTTT	CSVGHRLNTEAFF
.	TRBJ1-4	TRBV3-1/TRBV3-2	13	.	TGTGCCAGCAGCCAAGATCTGATGCAGGCCCTGTTTTTT	CASSQDLMQALFF
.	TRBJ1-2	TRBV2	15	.	TGTGCCAGCAGTCGGGACCGACAGGCCGACTATGGCTACACCTTC	CASSRDRQADYGYTF
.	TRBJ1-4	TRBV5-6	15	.	TGTGCCAGCAGCTTGCAGGGGAAGACTAATGAAAAACTGTTTTTT	CASSLQGKTNEKLFF